These T cell receptor beta chains were read from a single sample in a study of identical twins. TCRdb recomputed calls from the 5' RACE reads with MiXCR, one row per CDR3 protein. The table includes around 160,000 distinct CDR3 sequences, approximately 4% detected once. Sequencing input: memory T cells sorted from blood. The receptor set was obtained from a man aged 18-30 years in good health. Both conserved end residues are part of each CDR3. The order of the fields is J gene, D gene, V gene, clone size, CDR3 DNA, CDR3 protein. A D gene is named only where the DNA matches it firmly. Clone size is not always given. Where it is, it says once, few, many or a class for expanded clones.

>TRBJ2-2|TRBD2|TRBV7-8|many
TGTGCCAGCAGCTTAAGAACTAGCGGGAGCCCCGGGGAGCTGTTTTTT
CASSLRTSGSPGELFF
>TRBJ2-5|-|TRBV7-8|many
TGTGCCAGCAGCTTAGGATCAGTACAAGAGACCCAGTACTTC
CASSLGSVQETQYF
>TRBJ1-2|-|TRBV5-1|many
TGCGCCAGCAGCATAACCGGGACCCCCTTAGGGGGTGGCTACACCTTC
CASSITGTPLGGGYTF
>TRBJ2-7|-|TRBV9|-
TGTGCCAGCAGCCCCCAGACTAGATCGGCCTACGAGCAGTACTTC
CASSPQTRSAYEQYF
>TRBJ2-1|TRBD2|TRBV10-3|many
TGTGCCATCAGACCGGGACTAGCGGGTGGTTTCTACAATGAGCAGTTCTTC
CAIRPGLAGGFYNEQFF
>TRBJ1-2|-|TRBV7-9|many
TGTGCCAGCAGCCCGACCGGGTGGGGCTACACCTTC
CASSPTGWGYTF
>TRBJ2-6|-|TRBV20-1|many
TGCAGTGCCCACGGGGGTGGTGGGGCCAACGTCCTGACTTTC
CSAHGGGGANVLTF
>TRBJ2-3|TRBD1|TRBV28|many
TGTGCCAGCATAAGACAGGGACGTACAGATACGCAGTATTTT
CASIRQGRTDTQYF
>TRBJ2-3|TRBD2|TRBV7-2|many
TGTGCCAGCAGCTTAATGGGAGGGAGGACCGCAGATACGCAGTATTTT
CASSLMGGRTADTQYF
>TRBJ1-2|-|TRBV20-1|many
TGCAGTGCTAGCGGGGTGAACTATGGCTACACCTTC
CSASGVNYGYTF
>TRBJ2-1|TRBD2|TRBV20-1|many
TGCAGTGCTAGAACACCGGGGAGCGGGAGTCTCAATGAGCAGTTCTTC
CSARTPGSGSLNEQFF
>TRBJ2-3|-|TRBV20-1|many
TGCAGTGTCGGGCCCCTGTTCACAGATACGCAGTATTTT
CSVGPLFTDTQYF
>TRBJ2-1|TRBD1|TRBV6-5|-
TGTGCCAGCAGTTCGCCGGACAGGGCTTCCAATGAGCAGTTCTTC
CASSSPDRASNEQFF
>TRBJ1-5|-|TRBV12-3/TRBV12-4|many
TGTGCCAGCAGACTCACAGGGTTAGGGCAGCCCCAGCATTTT
CASRLTGLGQPQHF
>TRBJ2-2|TRBD1|TRBV20-1|few
TGCAGTGCCACGCCCAGGGGGCGGGCCGGGGAGCTGTTTTTT
CSATPRGRAGELFF
>TRBJ2-7|-|TRBV7-2|many
TGTGCCAGCAGCTCCGGGAGCCAGCAGTACTTC
CASSSGSQQYF
>TRBJ2-7|-|TRBV4-3|few
TGCGCCAGCAGCCAGTACAGAGAGGGCCTCGAGCAGTACTTC
CASSQYREGLEQYF
>TRBJ1-2|-|TRBV6-1|many
TGTGCCAGCAGGGCGGGGGCTAATGGCTACACCTTC
CASRAGANGYTF
>TRBJ1-1|TRBD1|TRBV5-1|many
TGCGCCAGCAGCCTGGAGACAGGGGCGGGGGCTTTCTTT
CASSLETGAGAFF
>TRBJ1-6|-|TRBV28|many
TGTGCCAGCAGTTCCACAGGAACAATTTCACCCCTCCACTTT
CASSSTGTISPLHF
>TRBJ1-6|TRBD1|TRBV5-1|many
TGCGCCAGCAGCCTACGACCGGGACAGTCTGTTAGTTGGGATTCACCCCTCCACTTT
CASSLRPGQSVSWDSPLHF
>TRBJ2-3|-|TRBV10-1|many
TGCGCCAGCGGGGATAACAGGGATCGTTTCGATACAGATACGCAGTATTTT
CASGDNRDRFDTDTQYF
>TRBJ1-2|TRBD1|TRBV12-3/TRBV12-4|many
TGTGCCAGCAGCCGGACAGGAATCGCCCCCTCGGAAGGCTACACCTTC
CASSRTGIAPSEGYTF
>TRBJ1-2|TRBD1|TRBV7-2|many
TGTGCCAGCAGCTTAGGGGGACAGTTTAACTATGGCTACACCTTC
CASSLGGQFNYGYTF
>TRBJ1-4|-|TRBV5-1|many
TGCGCCAGCGCGACGTTTAATGGGGAAAAACTGTTTTTT
CASATFNGEKLFF
>TRBJ2-7|-|TRBV7-9|many
TGTGCCAGCAGCTCCCGAGTGTACGAGCAGTACTTC
CASSSRVYEQYF
>TRBJ1-4|-|TRBV20-1|many
TGCAGTGCTAGAGATAGGGGAGCAACTAATGAAAAACTGTTTTTT
CSARDRGATNEKLFF
>TRBJ1-1|-|TRBV10-1|-
TGCGCCAGCAGTGCGCCTGAAAGGGGCTCTGAAGCTTTCTTT
CASSAPERGSEAFF
>TRBJ1-1|-|TRBV12-3/TRBV12-4|-
TGTGCCAGCAGTTTAGCGGTGTGGAAAACGGCTTTCTTT
CASSLAVWKTAFF
>TRBJ1-3|TRBD1|TRBV6-5|many
TGTGCCAGCAGTTTACAGGGGGCATTTGGAAACACCATATATTTT
CASSLQGAFGNTIYF
>TRBJ2-2|TRBD1|TRBV29-1|many
TGCAGCGCCTCGGACAGGGATGTGTCCGGGGAGCTGTTTTTT
CSASDRDVSGELFF
>TRBJ2-1|-|TRBV21-1|many
TGTGCCACAGACAGGGTCTCCTACAATGAGCAGTTCTTC
CATDRVSYNEQFF
>TRBJ2-5|-|TRBV7-8|many
TGTGCCAGCAGCTCTACCTACCTGGAGACCCAGTACTTC
CASSSTYLETQYF
>TRBJ2-3|-|TRBV20-1|many
TGCAGTGCTTGGGAGGGGACAGGATTCACAGATACGCAGTATTTT
CSAWEGTGFTDTQYF
>TRBJ2-7|-|TRBV7-8|many
TGTGCCAGCAGCCCGACTGGCGGGATCTACGAGCAGTACTTC
CASSPTGGIYEQYF
>TRBJ2-5|TRBD2|TRBV7-2|few
TGTGCCAGCACCGAGGCCGGAACCACGGGGGGGGAGACCCAGTACTTC
CASTEAGTTGGETQYF
>TRBJ2-7|-|TRBV4-2|-
TGTGCCAGCAGCCAAGAAGTAGGGAGCTCCTACGAGCAGTACTTC
CASSQEVGSSYEQYF
>TRBJ2-5|-|TRBV25-1|many
TGTGCCAGCAGTGATGCCCGACTGGGGACCGTGACCCAGTACTTC
CASSDARLGTVTQYF
>TRBJ1-3|-|TRBV11-3|-
TGTGCCAGCAGCTCCTTAGAACGGGGTATTGGAAACACCATATATTTT
CASSSLERGIGNTIYF
>TRBJ2-7|TRBD2|TRBV10-3|many
TGTGCCATCAGGGGCCGGGACTACGGCGAGCAGTACTTC
CAIRGRDYGEQYF
>TRBJ2-2|-|TRBV6-5|many
TGTGCCAGCAGTTACTCAGGGCTACCCGGGGAGCTGTTTTTT
CASSYSGLPGELFF
>TRBJ2-1|-|TRBV12-3/TRBV12-4|few
TGTGCCAGCATCAATCGTTTCTACAATGAGCAGTTCTTC
CASINRFYNEQFF
>TRBJ2-3|-|TRBV11-2|-
TGTGCCAGCACCTCCGGGACCCCCTCAGCCGACGTACGTTATACGCAGTATTTT
CASTSGTPSADVRYTQYF
>TRBJ2-1|-|TRBV7-9|many
TGTGCCAGCAGCCCCCGACTAACCGATGAGCAGTTCTTC
CASSPRLTDEQFF
>TRBJ1-1|TRBD1|TRBV18|many
TGTGCCAGCTCACCGGGACAGGGGGCGAAAGAAGCTTTCTTT
CASSPGQGAKEAFF
>TRBJ2-5|-|TRBV10-3|-
TGTGCCATCGGGGAAGAGACCCAGTACTTC
CAIGEETQYF
>TRBJ2-7|-|TRBV5-1|many
TGCGCCAGCAGCTTGTCAGGTCCATCCTACGAGCAGTACTTC
CASSLSGPSYEQYF
>TRBJ2-1|TRBD2|TRBV5-5|many
TGTGCCAGCAGCGTCGGGACTAGCGGGTCCCTTCGCGATGAGCAGTTCTTC
CASSVGTSGSLRDEQFF
>TRBJ2-1|TRBD1|TRBV12-3/TRBV12-4|many
TGTGCCAGCAGCCGGGACAGGGGGAACAATGAGCAGTTCTTC
CASSRDRGNNEQFF
>TRBJ1-2|-|TRBV12-3/TRBV12-4|many
TGTGCCAGCAGTTTGATGGGTCCAGCTTTTAACTATGGCTACACCTTC
CASSLMGPAFNYGYTF